Below are 10 T cell receptor beta chains sequenced from a single sample in a study of T-cell memory formation after mild COVID-19. TCRdb analysed the 5' RACE reads with MiXCR anew, one entry per CDR3 protein. The sample comprises 100,000 to 150,000 distinct CDR3 sequences, roughly 6% of which are singletons, and 2% to 2.5% rests with the top ten. Sequenced sample: PBMCs or a T cell subset sorted from them (not recorded which). The receptors derive from an adult woman who had mild COVID-19 (a few samples of this study predate the infection). Cell type and time point are not known.

The CDR3 DNA sequence: TGTGCCAGCAGCTTGGGGGACAGGGATTTCGGCGAGCAGTACTTC. It codes for CASSLGDRDFGEQYF. The chain has TRBV5-4 and TRBJ2-7, with 9 bases lining up with TRBD1. V shed 0 bases and J 6 bases; nucleotides not matched to a gene: 7. The CDR3 consists of 15 residues. The germline V gene has CDR1 SGHNT and CDR2 YYREEE (reference sequence).

This sequence joins TRBV7-2 and TRBJ2-7; 9 nucleotides align to TRBD1. The germline V gene encodes CDR1 SGHTA and CDR2 FQGNSA. The ends lost 5 bases at V and 5 bases at J; junction bases unmatched: 7. The CDR3 is 14 residues long. In DNA form, the CDR3 reads TGTGCCAGCAGCCGGGACAGGGCGTCCGACGAGCAGTACTTC. This sequence encodes CASSRDRASDEQYF.

This clonotype turned up a few times. V gene TRBV20-1 combines with J gene TRBJ2-2, with 12 bases identical to TRBD2. Germline V gene data show CDR1 as DFQATT and CDR2 as SNEGSKA (reference sequence). Unmatched junction bases numbered 6, after V lost 6 bases and J lost 4 bases. CDR3 length: 15 amino acids. The CDR3 nucleotides read TGCAGTGCCACCGGGACTAGCGGGCCCACCGGGGAGCTGTTTTTT. Residues: CSATGTSGPTGELFF.

This clonotype was observed a handful of times. The chain employs TRBV12-3 or TRBV12-4 and TRBJ1-2; 7 bases map to TRBD1. The CDR3 sequence is 13 residues long. Trimming removed 6 bases from V and 7 bases from J; junction bases left unmatched: 8. CDR3 amino acids: CASRDRMRGGYTF. CDR3 coding DNA: TGTGCCAGCAGGGACAGGATGCGGGGTGGCTACACCTTC.

This clonotype was observed a handful of times. V usage is TRBV21-1 and J usage is TRBJ1-2; whether TRBD1, the table's D call, matches the DNA was not checked. TRBV21-1 is a pseudogene segment. The length of the CDR3 is 12 residues. Here the CDR3 reads CASTRPFDGYTF. The CDR3 DNA follows: TGTGCCAGCACTCGCCCCTTCGATGGCTACACCTTC.

This clonotype has a handful of counts. This chain uses TRBV18 with TRBJ2-7; D ambiguous. Germline V gives CDR1 KGHSH, CDR2 LQKENI. CDR3 length: 12 residues. V was shortened by 1 base and J by 5 bases, with 6 bases between the two germline ends. The CDR3 region is CASSPRADEQYF. The CDR3 coding sequence is TGTGCCAGCTCACCACGGGCCGACGAGCAGTACTTC.

This clonotype has more than one count but fewer than ten. The V gene is TRBV20-1, the J gene TRBJ1-5, with D perhaps TRBD1 (5 bases). Trimming took 6 bases from V and 3 from J, leaving 18 bases between them. Per germline, CDR1 DFQATT and CDR2 SNEGSKA (reference sequence). This CDR3 region has 15 residues. The DNA for the CDR3 is TGCAGTGCCCATCGACACAGGTATCTCAATCAGCCCCAGCATTTT. This codes for CSAHRHRYLNQPQHF.

The V call is TRBV3-1, the J call TRBJ2-7; D perhaps matches TRBD1 (5 bases). CDR3 length equals 15 residues. Germline V gene sequence: CDR1 LGHDT, CDR2 YNNKEL (reference sequence). V lost 1 base and J lost 0, with 10 bases in between. DNA for the CDR3: TGTGCCAGCAGCCAAGTGGAAGGGGACTCCTACGAGCAGTACTTC. The encoded protein is CASSQVEGDSYEQYF.

The rearrangement links TRBV7-6 to TRBJ2-3; the D is unclear. The V gene's germline CDR1 is SGHVS and CDR2 FNYEAQ. V lost 3 bases to trimming and J lost 1 base, with 11 bases between them. The CDR3 has 15 amino acids. The CDR3 protein is CASSFEYSRTDTQYF. CDR3 coding DNA: TGTGCCAGCAGCTTCGAGTATTCCCGCACAGATACGCAGTATTTT.

In its sample, this clonotype was seen a few times. The gene calls are TRBV7-2 and TRBJ2-7, with TRBD1 matching over 9 bases. The CDR3 runs 12 residues. Germline V gene sequence: CDR1 SGHTA, CDR2 FQGNSA. The V segment lost 5 bases and the J segment 6 bases; nucleotides outside the gene matches: 2. The CDR3 region has the DNA TGTGCCAGCAGCCCGGACAGGGGCGAGCAGTACTTC. It specifies CASSPDRGEQYF.